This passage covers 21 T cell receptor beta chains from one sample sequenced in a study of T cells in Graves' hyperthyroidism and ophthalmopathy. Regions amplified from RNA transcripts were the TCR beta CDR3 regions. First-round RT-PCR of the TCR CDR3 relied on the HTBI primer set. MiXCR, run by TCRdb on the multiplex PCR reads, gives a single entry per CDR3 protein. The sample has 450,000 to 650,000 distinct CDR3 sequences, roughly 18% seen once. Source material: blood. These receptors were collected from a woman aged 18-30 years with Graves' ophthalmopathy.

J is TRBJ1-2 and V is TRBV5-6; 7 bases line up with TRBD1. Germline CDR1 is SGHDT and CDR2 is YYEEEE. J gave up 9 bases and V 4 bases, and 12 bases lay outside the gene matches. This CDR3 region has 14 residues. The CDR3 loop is CASSVDRSYGSYTF. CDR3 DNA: TGTGCCAGCAGCGTGGACAGGTCCTATGGTAGCTACACCTTC.

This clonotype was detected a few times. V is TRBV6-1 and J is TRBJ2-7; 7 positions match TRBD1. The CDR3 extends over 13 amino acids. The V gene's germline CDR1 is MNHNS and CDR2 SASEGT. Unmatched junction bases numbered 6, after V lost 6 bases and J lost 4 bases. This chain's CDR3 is CASREQGRYEQYF. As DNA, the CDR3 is TGTGCCAGCAGGGAACAGGGGCGGTACGAGCAGTACTTC.

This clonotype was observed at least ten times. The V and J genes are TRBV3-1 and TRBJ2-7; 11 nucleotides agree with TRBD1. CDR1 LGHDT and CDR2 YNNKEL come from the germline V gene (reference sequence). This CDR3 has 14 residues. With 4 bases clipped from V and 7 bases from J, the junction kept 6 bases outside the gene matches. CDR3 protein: CASSLGQGAQEQYF. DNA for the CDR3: TGTGCCAGCAGCCTAGGACAGGGGGCTCAGGAGCAGTACTTC.

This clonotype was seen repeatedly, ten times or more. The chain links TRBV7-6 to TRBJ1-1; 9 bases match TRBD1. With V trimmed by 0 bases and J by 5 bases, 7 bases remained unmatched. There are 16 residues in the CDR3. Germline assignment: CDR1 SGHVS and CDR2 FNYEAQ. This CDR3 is CASSLALQGARTEAFF. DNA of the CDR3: TGTGCCAGCAGCTTAGCTTTACAGGGGGCGCGGACTGAAGCTTTCTTT. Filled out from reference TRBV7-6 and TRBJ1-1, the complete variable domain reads GAGVSQSPRYKVTKRGQDVALRCDPISGHVSLYWYRQALGQGPEFLTYFNYEAQQDKSGLPNDRFSAERPEGSISTLTIQRTEQRDSAMYRCASSLALQGARTEAFFGQGTRLTVV.

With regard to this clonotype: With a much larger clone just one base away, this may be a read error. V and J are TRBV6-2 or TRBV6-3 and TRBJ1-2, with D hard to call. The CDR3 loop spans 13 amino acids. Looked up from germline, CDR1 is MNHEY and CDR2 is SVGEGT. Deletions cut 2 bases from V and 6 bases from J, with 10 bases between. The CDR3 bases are TGTGCCAGCAGTTACGGTCAGGATAATGGCTACACCTTC. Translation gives CASSYGQDNGYTF.

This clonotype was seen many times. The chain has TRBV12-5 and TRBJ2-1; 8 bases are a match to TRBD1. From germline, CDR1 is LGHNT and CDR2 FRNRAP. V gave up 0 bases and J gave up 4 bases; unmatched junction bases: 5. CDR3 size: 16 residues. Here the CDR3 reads CASGLVVGQDYNEQFF. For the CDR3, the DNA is TGTGCTAGTGGTTTGGTAGTGGGACAGGATTACAATGAGCAGTTCTTC.

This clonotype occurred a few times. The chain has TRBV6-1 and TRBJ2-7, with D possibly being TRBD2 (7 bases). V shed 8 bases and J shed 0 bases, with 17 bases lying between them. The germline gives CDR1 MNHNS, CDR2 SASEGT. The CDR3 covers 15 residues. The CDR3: CASFKRDTDSYEQYF. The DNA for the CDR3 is TGTGCCAGCTTTAAGCGGGACACCGACTCCTACGAGCAGTACTTC.

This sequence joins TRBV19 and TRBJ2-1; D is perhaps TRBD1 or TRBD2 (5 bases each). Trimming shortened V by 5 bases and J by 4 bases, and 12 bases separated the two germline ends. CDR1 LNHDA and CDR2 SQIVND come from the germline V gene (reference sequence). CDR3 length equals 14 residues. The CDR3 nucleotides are TGTGCCAGTAGTGAGGGGTTTATTTACAATGAGCAGTTCTTC. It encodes CASSEGFIYNEQFF.

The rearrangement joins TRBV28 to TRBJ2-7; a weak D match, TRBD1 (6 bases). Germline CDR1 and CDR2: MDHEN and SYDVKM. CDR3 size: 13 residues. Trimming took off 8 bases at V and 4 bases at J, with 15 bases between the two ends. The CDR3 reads CASAKGGSYEQYF. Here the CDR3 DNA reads TGTGCCAGCGCCAAAGGGGGATCATACGAGCAGTACTTC.

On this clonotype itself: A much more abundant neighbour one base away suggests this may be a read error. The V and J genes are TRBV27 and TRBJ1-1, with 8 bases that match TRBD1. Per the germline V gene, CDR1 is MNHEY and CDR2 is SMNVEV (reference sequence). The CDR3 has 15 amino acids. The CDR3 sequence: CASSLYQGASTETFF. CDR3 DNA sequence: TGTGCCAGCAGTTTATACCAGGGGGCGAGCACTGAAACTTTCTTT.

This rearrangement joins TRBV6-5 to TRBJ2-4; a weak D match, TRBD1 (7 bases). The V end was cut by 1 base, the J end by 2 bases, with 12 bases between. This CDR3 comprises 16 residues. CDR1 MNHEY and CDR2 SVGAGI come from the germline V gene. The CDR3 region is CASSYLEGATKNIQYF. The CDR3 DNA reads TGTGCCAGCAGTTACTTGGAGGGGGCGACCAAAAACATTCAGTACTTC.

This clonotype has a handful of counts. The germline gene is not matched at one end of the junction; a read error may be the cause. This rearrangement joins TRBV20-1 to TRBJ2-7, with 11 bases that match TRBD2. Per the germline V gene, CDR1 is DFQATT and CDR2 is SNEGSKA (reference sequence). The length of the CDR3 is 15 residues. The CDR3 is CSASTGTSGSYEQHF. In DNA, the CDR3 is TGCAGTGCTAGTACCGGGACTAGCGGCTCCTACGAGCAGCACTTC.

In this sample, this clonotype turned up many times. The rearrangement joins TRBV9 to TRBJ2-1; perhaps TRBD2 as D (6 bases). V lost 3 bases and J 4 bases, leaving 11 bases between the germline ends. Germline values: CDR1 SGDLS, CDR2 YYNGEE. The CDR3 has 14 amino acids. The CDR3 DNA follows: TGTGCCAGCAGCGCCGGGACTGATTACAATGAGCAGTTCTTC. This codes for CASSAGTDYNEQFF.

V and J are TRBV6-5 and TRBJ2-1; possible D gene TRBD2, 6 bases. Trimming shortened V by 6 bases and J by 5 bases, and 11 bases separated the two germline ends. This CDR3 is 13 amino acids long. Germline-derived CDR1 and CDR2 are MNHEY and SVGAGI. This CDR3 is CASSPGLNNEQFF. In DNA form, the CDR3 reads TGTGCCAGCAGCCCCGGACTAAACAATGAGCAGTTCTTC.

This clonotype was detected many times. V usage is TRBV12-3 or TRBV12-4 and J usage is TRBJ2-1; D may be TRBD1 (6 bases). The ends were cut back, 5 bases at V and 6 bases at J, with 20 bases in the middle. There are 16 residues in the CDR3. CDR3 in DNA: TGTGCCAGCAGTCGGACGAATCGGGCAGGGGCCAATGAGCAGTTCTTC. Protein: CASSRTNRAGANEQFF.

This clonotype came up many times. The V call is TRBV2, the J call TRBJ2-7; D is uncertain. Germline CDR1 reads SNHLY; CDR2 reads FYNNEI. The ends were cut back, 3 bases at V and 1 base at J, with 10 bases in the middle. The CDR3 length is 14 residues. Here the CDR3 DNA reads TGTGCCAGCAGTGAGGAGACGGTGTCCTACGAGCAGTACTTC. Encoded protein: CASSEETVSYEQYF.

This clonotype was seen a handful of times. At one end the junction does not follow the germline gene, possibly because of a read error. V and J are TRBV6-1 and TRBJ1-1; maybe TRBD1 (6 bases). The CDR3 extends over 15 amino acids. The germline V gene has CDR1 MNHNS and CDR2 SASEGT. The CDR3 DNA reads TGTACCAGCAGTCCACGAAGGACAGCGAACACTGAAGCTTTCTTT. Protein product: CTSSPRRTANTEAFF.

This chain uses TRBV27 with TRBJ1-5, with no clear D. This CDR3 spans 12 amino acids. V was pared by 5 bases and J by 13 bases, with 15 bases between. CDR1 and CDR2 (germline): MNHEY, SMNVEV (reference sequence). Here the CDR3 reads CASSLPSGVQHF. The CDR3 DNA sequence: TGTGCCAGCAGTCTCCCCAGCGGGGTTCAGCATTTT.

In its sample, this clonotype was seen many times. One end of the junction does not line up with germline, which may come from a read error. The CDR3 loop reads CASSLERYRGGTEAFF. Written as DNA, the CDR3 is TGTGCCAGCAGCCTAGAAAGATACAGGGGTGGGACTGAAGCTTTCTTT. The gene calls are TRBV11-2 and TRBJ1-1, with 7 bases fitting TRBD1. This CDR3 is built from 16 residues. From germline, CDR1 is SGHAT and CDR2 FQNNGV.

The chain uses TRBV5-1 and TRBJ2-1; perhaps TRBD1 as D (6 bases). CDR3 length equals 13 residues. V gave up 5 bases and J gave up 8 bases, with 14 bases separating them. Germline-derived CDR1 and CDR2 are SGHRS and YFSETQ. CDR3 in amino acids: CASRPTGSDEQFF. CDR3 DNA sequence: TGCGCCAGCAGGCCAACAGGGTCGGATGAGCAGTTCTTC.

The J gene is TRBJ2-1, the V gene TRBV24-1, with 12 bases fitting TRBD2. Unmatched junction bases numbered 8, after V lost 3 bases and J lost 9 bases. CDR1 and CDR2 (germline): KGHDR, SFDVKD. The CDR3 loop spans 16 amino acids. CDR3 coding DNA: TGTGCCACCAGTGATGCTCTAGCGGGAGGGCTCGGTGAGCAGTTCTTC. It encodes CATSDALAGGLGEQFF.